This paragraph covers one T cell receptor beta chain sequence. Its antigen is not identified. This specimen belongs to a study of T cell repertoires in cytomegalovirus infection. Study-level background: An indication of both CMV infection and matching HLA type came from public TCR beta signatures.

The germline V gene encodes CDR1 MNHEY and CDR2 SMNVEV (reference sequence). The CDR3 totals 14 residues. J gave up 0 bases and V 5 bases, and 2 bases lay outside the gene matches. Broader study findings: Dominating the ex vivo response were HLA-C-restricted CMV-specific TCR beta clonotypes.

TCRdb re-called the reads through MiXCR, storing one row per CDR3 protein. The profile shows about 570,000 distinct CDR3 sequences, just under 40% of them singletons. The sequence was obtained from a human donor in good health (CMV status not recorded). Some clones in this sample may be carry-over from other donors' samples. The gene calls are TRBV27 and TRBJ2-3, with TRBD2 matching 7 bases. Sequencing used cultured PBMCs, obtained from culture after CMV antigen stimulation. The CDR3 DNA sequence: TGTGCCAGCAGTCGAGCGGGAAGCACAGATACGCAGTATTTT. Translated: CASSRAGSTDTQYF.